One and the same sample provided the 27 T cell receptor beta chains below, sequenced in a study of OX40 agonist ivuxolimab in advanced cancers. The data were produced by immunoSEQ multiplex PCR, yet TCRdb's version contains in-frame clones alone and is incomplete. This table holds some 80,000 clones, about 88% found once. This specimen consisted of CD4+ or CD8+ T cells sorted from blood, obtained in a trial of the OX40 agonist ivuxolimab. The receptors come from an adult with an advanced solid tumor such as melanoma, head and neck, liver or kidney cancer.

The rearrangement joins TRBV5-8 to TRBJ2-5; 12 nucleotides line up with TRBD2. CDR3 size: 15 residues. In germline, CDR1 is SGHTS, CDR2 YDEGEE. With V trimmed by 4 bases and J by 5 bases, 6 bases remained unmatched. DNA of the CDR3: TGTGCCAGCAGCCCCCTAGCGGGGGGGCCGGAGACCCAGTACTTC. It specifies CASSPLAGGPETQYF.

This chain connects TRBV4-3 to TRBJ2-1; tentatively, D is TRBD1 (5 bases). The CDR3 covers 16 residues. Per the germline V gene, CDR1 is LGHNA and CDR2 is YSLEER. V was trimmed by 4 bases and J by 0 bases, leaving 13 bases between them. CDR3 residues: CASSLEGEASYNEQFF. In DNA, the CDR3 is TGCGCCAGCAGCCTGGAAGGGGAAGCCTCCTACAATGAGCAGTTCTTC.

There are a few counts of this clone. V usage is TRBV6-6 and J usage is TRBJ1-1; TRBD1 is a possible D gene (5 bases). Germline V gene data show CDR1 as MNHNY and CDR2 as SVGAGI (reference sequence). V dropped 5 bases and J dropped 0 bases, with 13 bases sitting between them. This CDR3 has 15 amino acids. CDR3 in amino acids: CASSDGGTMNTEAFF. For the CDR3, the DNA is TGTGCCAGCAGTGACGGGGGGACCATGAACACTGAAGCTTTCTTT.

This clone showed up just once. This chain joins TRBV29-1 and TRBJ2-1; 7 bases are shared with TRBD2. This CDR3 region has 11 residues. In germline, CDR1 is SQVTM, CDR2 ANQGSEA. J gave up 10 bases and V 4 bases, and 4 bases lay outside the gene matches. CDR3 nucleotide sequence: TGCAGCGTTGTGCGGGGGAAAGAGCAGTTCTTC. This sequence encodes CSVVRGKEQFF.

In DNA, the CDR3 is TGTGCCAGCAGTGTGGCTAGCACAGATACGCAGTATTTT. This translates into CASSVASTDTQYF. This chain joins TRBV6-1 and TRBJ2-3, with D unresolved. The V end lost 4 bases, the J end lost 0 bases, and 5 bases lay between the germline ends. CDR3 length: 13 amino acids. Germline loops: CDR1 MNHNS, CDR2 SASEGT.

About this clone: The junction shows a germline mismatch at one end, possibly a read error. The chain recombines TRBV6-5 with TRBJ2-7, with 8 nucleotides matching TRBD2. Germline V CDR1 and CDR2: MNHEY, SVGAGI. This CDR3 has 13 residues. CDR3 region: CASRGLGSSEQYF. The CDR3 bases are TGTGCCAGCAGGGGACTAGGCTCCTCCGAGCAGTACTTC.

The CDR3 DNA sequence: TGTGCCTGGAGTGTAGTTAGGAGCGGCTACACCTTC. This codes for CAWSVVRSGYTF. This chain connects TRBV30 to TRBJ1-2; D gene uncertain. Trimming left V 0 bases short and J 8 bases short, with 10 bases between. The germline V gene encodes CDR1 GTSNPN and CDR2 SVGIG (reference sequence). This CDR3 contains 12 residues.

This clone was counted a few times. The CDR3 spells CASRWDRASTEAFF. CDR3 nucleotides: TGTGCCAGCAGATGGGACAGGGCAAGCACTGAAGCTTTCTTT. The V call is TRBV11-2, the J call TRBJ1-1; 9 bases agree with TRBD1. The ends lost 6 bases at V and 4 bases at J; junction bases unmatched: 6. Germline CDR1 is SGHAT and CDR2 is FQNNGV. This CDR3 has 14 residues.

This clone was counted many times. The CDR3 coding sequence is TGCAGCGTTGTCTCAGATTGGGCCAGTTCTAACTATGGCTACACCTTC. As protein: CSVVSDWASSNYGYTF. V is TRBV29-1 and J is TRBJ1-2; no clear D. Germline CDR1 SQVTM, CDR2 ANQGSEA. This CDR3 is 16 amino acids long. Trimming took 4 bases from V and 0 from J, leaving 18 bases between them. The full variable domain, rest sourced from reference TRBV29-1 and TRBJ1-2, is SAVISQKPSRDICQRGTSLTIQCQVDSQVTMMFWYRQQPGQSLTLIATANQGSEATYESGFVIDKFPISRPNLTFSTLTVSNMSPEDSSIYLCSVVSDWASSNYGYTFGSGTRLTVV.

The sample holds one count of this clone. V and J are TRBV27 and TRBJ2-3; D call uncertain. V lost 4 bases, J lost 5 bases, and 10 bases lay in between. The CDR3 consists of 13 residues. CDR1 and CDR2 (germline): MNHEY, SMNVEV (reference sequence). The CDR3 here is CASSYAVGDTQYF. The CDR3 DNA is TGTGCCAGCAGTTACGCAGTGGGAGATACGCAGTATTTT.

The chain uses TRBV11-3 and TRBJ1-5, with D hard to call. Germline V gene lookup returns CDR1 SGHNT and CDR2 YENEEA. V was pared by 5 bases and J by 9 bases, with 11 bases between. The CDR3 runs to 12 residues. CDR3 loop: CASSPEKGPQHF. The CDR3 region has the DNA TGTGCCAGCAGCCCCGAAAAAGGGCCCCAGCATTTT.

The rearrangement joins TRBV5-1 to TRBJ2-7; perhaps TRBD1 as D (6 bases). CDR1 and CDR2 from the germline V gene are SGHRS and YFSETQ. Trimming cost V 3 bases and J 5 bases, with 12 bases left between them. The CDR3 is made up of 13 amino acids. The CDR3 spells CASSSTGSHEQYF. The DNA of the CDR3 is TGCGCCAGCAGCTCAACAGGGAGCCACGAGCAGTACTTC.

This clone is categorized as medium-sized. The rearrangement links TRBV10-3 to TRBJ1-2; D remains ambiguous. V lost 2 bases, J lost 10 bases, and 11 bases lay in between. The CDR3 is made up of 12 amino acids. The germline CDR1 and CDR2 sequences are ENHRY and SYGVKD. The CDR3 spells CAISELGRVYTF. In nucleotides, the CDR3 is TGTGCCATCAGTGAGCTAGGAAGGGTCTACACCTTC.

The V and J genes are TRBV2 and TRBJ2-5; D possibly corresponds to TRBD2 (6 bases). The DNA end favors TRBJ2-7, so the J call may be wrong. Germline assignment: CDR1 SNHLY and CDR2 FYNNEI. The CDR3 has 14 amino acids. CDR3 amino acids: CASSEGGGTYEQYF. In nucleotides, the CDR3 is TGTGCCAGCAGTGAAGGCGGAGGGACCTACGAGCAGTACTTC.

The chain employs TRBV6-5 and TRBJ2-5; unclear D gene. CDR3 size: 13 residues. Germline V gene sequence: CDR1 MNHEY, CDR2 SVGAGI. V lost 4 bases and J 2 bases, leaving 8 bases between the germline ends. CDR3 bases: TGTGCCAGCAGTTTCATACGTCAAGAGACCCAGTACTTC. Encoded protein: CASSFIRQETQYF.

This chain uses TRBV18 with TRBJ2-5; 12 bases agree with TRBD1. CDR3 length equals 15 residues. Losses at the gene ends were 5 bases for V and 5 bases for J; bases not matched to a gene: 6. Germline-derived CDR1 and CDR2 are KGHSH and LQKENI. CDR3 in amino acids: CASSAGQGAMETQYF. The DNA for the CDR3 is TGTGCCAGCTCAGCGGGACAGGGGGCGATGGAGACCCAGTACTTC. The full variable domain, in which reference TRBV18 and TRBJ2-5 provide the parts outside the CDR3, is NAGVMQNPRHLVRRRGQEARLRCSPMKGHSHVYWYRQLPEEGLKFMVYLQKENIIDESGMPKERFSAEFPKEGPSILRIQQVVRGDSAAYFCASSAGQGAMETQYFGPGTRLLVL.

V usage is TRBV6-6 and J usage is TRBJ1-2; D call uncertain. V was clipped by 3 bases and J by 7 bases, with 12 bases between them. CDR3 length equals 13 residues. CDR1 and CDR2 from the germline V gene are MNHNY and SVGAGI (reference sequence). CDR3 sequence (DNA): TGTGCCAGCAGTTATAGTAGCCCCCTTGGCTACACCTTC. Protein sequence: CASSYSSPLGYTF.

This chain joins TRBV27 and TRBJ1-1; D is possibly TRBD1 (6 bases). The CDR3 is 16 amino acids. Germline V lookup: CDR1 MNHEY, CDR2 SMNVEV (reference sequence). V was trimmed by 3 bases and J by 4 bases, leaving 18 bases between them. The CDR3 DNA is TGTGCCAGCAGTTTTTGGGGGGCAGGAAGGCGCACTGAAGCTTTCTTT. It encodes CASSFWGAGRRTEAFF.

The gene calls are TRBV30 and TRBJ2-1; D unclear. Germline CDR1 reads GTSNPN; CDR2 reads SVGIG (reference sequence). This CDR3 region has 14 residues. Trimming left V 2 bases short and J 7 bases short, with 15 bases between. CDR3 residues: CAWSRPTLRNEQFF. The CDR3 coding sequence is TGTGCCTGGAGTAGGCCTACCCTAAGGAATGAGCAGTTCTTC.

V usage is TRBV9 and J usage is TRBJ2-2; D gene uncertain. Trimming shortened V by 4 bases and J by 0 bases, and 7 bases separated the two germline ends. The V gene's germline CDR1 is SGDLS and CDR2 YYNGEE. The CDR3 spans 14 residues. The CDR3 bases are TGTGCCAGCAGCCCCCGAACGAACACCGGGGAGCTGTTTTTT. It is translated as CASSPRTNTGELFF.

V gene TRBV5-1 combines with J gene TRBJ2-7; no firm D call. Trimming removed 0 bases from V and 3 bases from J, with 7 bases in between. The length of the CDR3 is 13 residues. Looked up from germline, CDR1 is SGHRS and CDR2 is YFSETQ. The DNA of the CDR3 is TGCGCCAGCAGCTTGGGGGTCAACTACGAGCAGTACTTC. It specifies CASSLGVNYEQYF.

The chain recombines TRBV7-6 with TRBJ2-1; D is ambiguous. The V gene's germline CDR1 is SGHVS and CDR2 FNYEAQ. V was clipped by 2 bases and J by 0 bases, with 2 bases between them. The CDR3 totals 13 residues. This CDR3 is CASSLYSYNEQFF. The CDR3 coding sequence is TGTGCCAGCAGCTTATACTCCTACAATGAGCAGTTCTTC. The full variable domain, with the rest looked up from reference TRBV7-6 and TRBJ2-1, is GAGVSQSPRYKVTKRGQDVALRCDPISGHVSLYWYRQALGQGPEFLTYFNYEAQQDKSGLPNDRFSAERPEGSISTLTIQRTEQRDSAMYRCASSLYSYNEQFFGPGTRLTVL.

CDR3 coding DNA: TGTGCCAGTAGTCCGATCGGGGCGGGTGAAAAACTGTTTTTT. It codes for CASSPIGAGEKLFF. This rearrangement joins TRBV19 to TRBJ1-4, with a tentative D call TRBD1 (5 bases). CDR1 is LNHDA, CDR2 SQIVND, per germline (reference sequence). With 5 bases removed from V and 7 bases from J, the gap between germline ends came to 14 bases. The CDR3 totals 14 residues.

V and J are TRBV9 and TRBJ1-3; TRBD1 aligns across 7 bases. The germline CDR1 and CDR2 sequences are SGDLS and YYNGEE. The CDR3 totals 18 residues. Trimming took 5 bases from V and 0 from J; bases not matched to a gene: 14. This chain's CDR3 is CASSVHTGESLSGNTIYF. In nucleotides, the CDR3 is TGTGCCAGCAGTGTCCATACAGGGGAATCGCTCTCTGGAAACACCATATATTTT.

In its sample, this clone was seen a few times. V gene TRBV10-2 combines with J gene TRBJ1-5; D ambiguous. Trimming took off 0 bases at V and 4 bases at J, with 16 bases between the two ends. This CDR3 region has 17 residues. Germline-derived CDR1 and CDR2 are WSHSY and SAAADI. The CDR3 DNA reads TGCGCCAGCAGTGAGTCGATTTTTAGGGCGCCGAATCAGCCCCAGCATTTT. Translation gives CASSESIFRAPNQPQHF.

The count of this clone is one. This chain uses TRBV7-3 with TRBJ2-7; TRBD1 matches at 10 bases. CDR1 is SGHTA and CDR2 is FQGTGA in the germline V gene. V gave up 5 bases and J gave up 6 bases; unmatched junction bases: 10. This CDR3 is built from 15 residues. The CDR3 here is CASSPSGTGVSEQYF. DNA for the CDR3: TGTGCCAGCAGCCCATCCGGGACAGGGGTTTCCGAGCAGTACTTC.

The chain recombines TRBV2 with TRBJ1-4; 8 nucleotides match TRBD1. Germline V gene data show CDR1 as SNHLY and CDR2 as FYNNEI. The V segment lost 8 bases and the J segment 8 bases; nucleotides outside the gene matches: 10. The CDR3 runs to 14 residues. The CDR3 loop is CASSQGRDREKLFF. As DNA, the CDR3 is TGTGCCAGCTCCCAAGGGAGGGACAGGGAAAAACTGTTTTTT.